Sequencing of this T cell receptor beta chain was carried out in a study of T cell repertoires in cytomegalovirus infection. As for the study in general: Selected CMV epitopes included recently identified HLA-C-restricted ones as well as well-studied HLA-B-restricted ones. Matching HLA type and CMV infection were both indicated by public TCR beta signatures.

TCRdb independently ran MiXCR on the reads; one entry per CDR3 protein. The data contain around 750,000 distinct CDR3 sequences, about 33% of them singletons. To note about this clonotype: What it binds is unknown.

The germline gives CDR1 SGHRS, CDR2 YFSETQ. The CDR3 totals 14 residues. Trimming shortened V by 6 bases and J by 0 bases, and 12 bases separated the two germline ends. Points from the study as a whole: The ex vivo response showed dominance by HLA-C-restricted CMV-specific TCR beta clonotypes. Individuals carrying CMV plus the relevant HLA were identified by cumulative frequency of public TCR beta families.

The V and J genes are TRBV5-1 and TRBJ1-1, with a possible D match to TRBD1 (6 bases). The receptor was derived from a human donor in good health (CMV status not recorded). Some clones in this sample may be carry-over from other donors' samples. Sequenced here: cultured CD8+ T cells from PBMCs, sampled from culture after CMV antigen stimulation. The CDR3 sequence: CASNYRDLNTEAFF. CDR3 bases: TGCGCCAGCAACTACAGGGATTTGAACACTGAAGCTTTCTTT.